This T cell receptor (beta chain) emerged from a study of OX40 agonist ivuxolimab in advanced cancers. About the research overall: Participants, 82.7% male, averaged about 56 years of age, ranging from 23 to 79.

Profiled with immunoSEQ multiplex PCR; TCRdb holds only in-frame clones, not every one. The data show 100,000 to 150,000 clones, less than 95% seen once. It was autoimmune disease history or systemic immunosuppression that excluded patients. Researchers took blood at baseline, on cycle 4 day 1, and on cycle 7 day 1. The receptor was isolated from an adult with an advanced solid tumor such as melanoma, head and neck, liver or kidney cancer. The starting material was CD4+ or CD8+ T cells sorted from blood, obtained in a trial of the OX40 agonist ivuxolimab.

CDR3 DNA: TGTGCCATCAGCGGGACCGATACTAATGAAAAACTGTTTTTT. This sequence encodes CAISGTDTNEKLFF. The chain carries TRBV10-3 and TRBJ1-4; perhaps TRBD1 as D (5 bases). Trimming removed 6 bases from V and 2 bases from J, with 10 bases in between. The CDR3 has 14 amino acids. CDR1 and CDR2 from the germline V gene are ENHRY and SYGVKD.